This record covers a single T cell receptor (beta chain). This sample stems from a study of T cell changes during pregnancy in multiple sclerosis. Generated by immunoSEQ multiplex PCR, the TCRdb table keeps only in-frame clones and is missing some. The top ten hold approximately 0.67% of the sample, which has almost 40,000 clones, under 95% seen once. Per germline, CDR1 SGHTA and CDR2 FQGNSA. The CDR3 has 17 amino acids. V trimming: 0 bases; J trimming: 2 bases; junction bases outside the gene matches: 7. The starting material was CD4+ T cells from peripheral blood mononuclear cells, obtained in the second trimester of pregnancy. V gene TRBV7-2 combines with J gene TRBJ2-3, with TRBD2 matching over 8 bases. This clonotype was obtained from a female donor in good health, enrolled as a control in a pregnancy study. The CDR3 loop reads CASSLARLAGPTDTQYF. The CDR3 DNA reads TGTGCCAGCAGCTTAGCGCGGCTAGCGGGCCCCACAGATACGCAGTATTTT.